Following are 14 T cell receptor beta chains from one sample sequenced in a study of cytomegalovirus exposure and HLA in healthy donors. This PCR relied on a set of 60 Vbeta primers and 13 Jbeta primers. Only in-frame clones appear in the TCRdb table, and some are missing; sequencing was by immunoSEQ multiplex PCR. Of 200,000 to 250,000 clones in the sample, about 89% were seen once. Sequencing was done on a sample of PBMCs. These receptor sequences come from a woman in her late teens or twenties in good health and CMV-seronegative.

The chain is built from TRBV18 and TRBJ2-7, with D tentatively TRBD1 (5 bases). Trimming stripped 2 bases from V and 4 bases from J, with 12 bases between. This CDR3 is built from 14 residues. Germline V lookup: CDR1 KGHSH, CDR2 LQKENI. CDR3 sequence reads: CASSPTDIQYEQYF. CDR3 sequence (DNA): TGTGCCAGCTCACCAACGGACATCCAGTACGAGCAGTACTTC.

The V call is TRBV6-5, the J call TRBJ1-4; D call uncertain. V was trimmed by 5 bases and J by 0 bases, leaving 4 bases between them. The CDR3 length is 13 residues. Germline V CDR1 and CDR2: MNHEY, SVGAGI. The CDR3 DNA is TGTGCCAGCAGTCTTGCAACTAATGAAAAACTGTTTTTT. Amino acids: CASSLATNEKLFF.

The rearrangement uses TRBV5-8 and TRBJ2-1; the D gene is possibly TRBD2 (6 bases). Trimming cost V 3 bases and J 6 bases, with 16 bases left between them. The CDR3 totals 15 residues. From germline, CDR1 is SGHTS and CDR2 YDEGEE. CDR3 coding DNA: TGTGCCAGCAGCTCGTGGGCCCGGGGGACCAATGAGCAGTTCTTC. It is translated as CASSSWARGTNEQFF.

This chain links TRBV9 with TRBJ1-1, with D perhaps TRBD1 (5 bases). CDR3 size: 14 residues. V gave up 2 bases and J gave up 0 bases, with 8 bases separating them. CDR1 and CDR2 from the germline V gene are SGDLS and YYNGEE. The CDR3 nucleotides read TGTGCCAGCAGCGTCGGGGGGATGAACACTGAAGCTTTCTTT. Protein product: CASSVGGMNTEAFF.

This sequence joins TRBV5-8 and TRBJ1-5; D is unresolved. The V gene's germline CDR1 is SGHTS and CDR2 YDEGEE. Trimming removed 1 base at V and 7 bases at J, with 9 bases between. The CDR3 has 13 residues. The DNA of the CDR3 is TGTGCCAGCAGCTTGTTCGAGGGCCAGCCCCAGCATTTT. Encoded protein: CASSLFEGQPQHF. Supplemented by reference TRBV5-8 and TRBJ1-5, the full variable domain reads EAGVTQSPTHLIKTRGQQATLRCSPISGHTSVYWYQQALGLGLQFLLWYDEGEERNRGNFPPRFSGRQFPNYSSELNVNALELEDSALYLCASSLFEGQPQHFGDGTRLSIL.

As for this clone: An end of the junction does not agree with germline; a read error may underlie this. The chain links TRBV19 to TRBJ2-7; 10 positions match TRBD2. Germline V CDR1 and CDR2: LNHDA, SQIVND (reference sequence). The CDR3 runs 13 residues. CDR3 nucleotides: TGTTCCAGTAGCGGACTAGCGGCCTACGAGCAGTACTTC. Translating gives CSSSGLAAYEQYF.

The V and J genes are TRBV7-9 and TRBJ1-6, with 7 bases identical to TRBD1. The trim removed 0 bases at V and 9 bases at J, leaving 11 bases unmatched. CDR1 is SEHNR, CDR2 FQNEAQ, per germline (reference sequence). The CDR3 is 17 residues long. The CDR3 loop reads CASSLAYVAGGLSPLHF. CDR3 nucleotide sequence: TGTGCCAGCAGCTTAGCATATGTGGCAGGGGGTCTTTCACCCCTCCACTTT.

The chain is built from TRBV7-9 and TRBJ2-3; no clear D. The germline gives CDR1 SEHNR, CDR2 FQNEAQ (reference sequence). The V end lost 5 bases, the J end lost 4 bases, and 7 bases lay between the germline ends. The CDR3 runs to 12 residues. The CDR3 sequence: CASSPSPDTQYF. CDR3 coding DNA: TGTGCCAGCAGCCCATCCCCAGATACGCAGTATTTT.

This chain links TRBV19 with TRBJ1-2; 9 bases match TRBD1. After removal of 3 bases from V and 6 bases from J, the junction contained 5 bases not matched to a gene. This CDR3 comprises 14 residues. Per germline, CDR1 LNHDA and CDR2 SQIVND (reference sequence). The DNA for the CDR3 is TGTGCCAGTAGTATGGTGACAGGGGGGGATGGCTACACCTTC. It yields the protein CASSMVTGGDGYTF.

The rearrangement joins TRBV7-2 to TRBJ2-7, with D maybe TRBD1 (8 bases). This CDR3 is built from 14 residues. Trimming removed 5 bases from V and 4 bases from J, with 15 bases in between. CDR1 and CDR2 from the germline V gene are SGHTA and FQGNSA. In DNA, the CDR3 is TGTGCCAGCAGCCCCGACAGGGGAGGGTACGAGCAGTACTTC. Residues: CASSPDRGGYEQYF.

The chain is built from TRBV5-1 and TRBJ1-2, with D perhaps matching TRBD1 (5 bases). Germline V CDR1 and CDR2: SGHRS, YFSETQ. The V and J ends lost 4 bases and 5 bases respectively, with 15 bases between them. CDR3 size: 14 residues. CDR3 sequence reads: CASSTDKALYGYTF. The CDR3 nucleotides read TGCGCCAGCAGCACGGACAAGGCCCTGTATGGCTACACCTTC. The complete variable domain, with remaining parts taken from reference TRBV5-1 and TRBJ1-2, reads KAGVTQTPRYLIKTRGQQVTLSCSPISGHRSVSWYQQTPGQGLQFLFEYFSETQRNKGNFPGRFSGRQFSNSRSEMNVSTLELGDSALYLCASSTDKALYGYTFGSGTRLTVV.

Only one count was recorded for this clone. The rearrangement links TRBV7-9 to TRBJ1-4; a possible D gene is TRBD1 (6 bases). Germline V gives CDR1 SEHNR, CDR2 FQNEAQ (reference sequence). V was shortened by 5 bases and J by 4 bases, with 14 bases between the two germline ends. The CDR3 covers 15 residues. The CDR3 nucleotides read TGTGCCAGCAGCGGACGGACAGCGTTTAATGAAAAACTGTTTTTT. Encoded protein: CASSGRTAFNEKLFF.

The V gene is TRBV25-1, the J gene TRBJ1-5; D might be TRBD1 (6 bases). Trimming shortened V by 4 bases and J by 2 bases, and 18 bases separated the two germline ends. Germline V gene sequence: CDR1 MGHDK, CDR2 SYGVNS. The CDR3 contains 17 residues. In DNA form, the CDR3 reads TGTGCCAGCAGTGTACCGGGGGGGCTGGGTGGCAATCAGCCCCAGCATTTT. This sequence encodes CASSVPGGLGGNQPQHF.

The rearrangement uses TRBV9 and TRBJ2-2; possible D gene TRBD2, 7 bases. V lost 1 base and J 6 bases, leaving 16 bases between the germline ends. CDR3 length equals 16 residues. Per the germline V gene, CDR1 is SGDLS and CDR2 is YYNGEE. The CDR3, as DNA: TGTGCCAGCAGCGTAACAAAAGGGGGAGGGCCCGGGGAGCTGTTTTTT. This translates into CASSVTKGGGPGELFF.